The 7 T cell receptor beta chains reported below all come from one sample, sequenced in a study of vaccination effects on CD4 cells after COVID-19. Scientists isolated CD4+ T cells after an approximately ten-day culture period ended. As their vaccination, participants received two doses of either BNT162b2 or mRNA-1273. These TCRs' antigens remain unknown. The assay was immunoSEQ multiplex PCR, and TCRdb's table has in-frame clones only and misses some. This table holds about 73,000 clones, about 73% found once. Sample: CD4+ T cells from PBMCs cultured without peptide, taken after COVID-19 vaccination. These receptors came from a human donor who received a COVID-19 vaccine.

The gene calls are TRBV20-1 and TRBJ1-2; D is uncertain. CDR3 length: 11 residues. Per germline, CDR1 DFQATT and CDR2 SNEGSKA (reference sequence). Trimming cost V 7 bases and J 6 bases, with 12 bases left between them. DNA for the CDR3: TGCAGTGTTGAGTGGAGAGATGGCTACACCTTC. It specifies CSVEWRDGYTF.

The rearrangement joins TRBV6-4 to TRBJ2-1, with D possibly matching TRBD1 (8 bases). The ends were cut back, 10 bases at V and 7 bases at J, with 17 bases in the middle. CDR1 is MRHNA and CDR2 is SNTAGT in the germline V gene. This CDR3 has 13 residues. This CDR3 is CATGSQGGNEQFF. The DNA for the CDR3 is TGTGCCACAGGATCACAGGGGGGGAATGAGCAGTTCTTC.

The chain links TRBV6-5 to TRBJ1-5; no firm D call. The ends were cut back, 6 bases at V and 4 bases at J, with 13 bases in the middle. Germline CDR1 is MNHEY and CDR2 is SVGAGI. The CDR3 sequence is 14 residues long. Here the CDR3 reads CASSLTAVNQPQHF. The CDR3 bases are TGTGCCAGCAGCCTGACCGCGGTAAATCAGCCCCAGCATTTT.

This clone came up a few times. The chain carries TRBV14 and TRBJ2-1; 7 bases are a match to TRBD2. The V gene's germline CDR1 is SGHDN and CDR2 FVKESK. CDR3 size: 14 residues. V was pared by 2 bases and J by 8 bases, with 6 bases of the junction left unmatched. Here the CDR3 reads CASSQNVGLDEQFF. CDR3 sequence (DNA): TGTGCCAGCAGCCAAAATGTCGGACTAGATGAGCAGTTCTTC.

The rearrangement joins TRBV2 to TRBJ1-1; D is ambiguous. The germline V gene encodes CDR1 SNHLY and CDR2 FYNNEI. The V end lost 6 bases, the J end lost 4 bases, and 15 bases lay between the germline ends. The CDR3 runs 14 residues. CDR3 coding DNA: TGTGCCAGCAGACGGGAGCAATGGAGCACTGAAGCTTTCTTT. Translated, it gives CASRREQWSTEAFF.

The J gene is TRBJ2-1, the V gene TRBV19; weak D call: TRBD1 (6 bases). Germline CDR1 is LNHDA and CDR2 is SQIVND (reference sequence). The length of the CDR3 is 15 residues. Trimming shortened V by 3 bases and J by 3 bases, and 12 bases separated the two germline ends. For the CDR3, the DNA is TGTGCCAGTAGTATCCGCCAGGGGAGCTACAATGAGCAGTTCTTC. It encodes CASSIRQGSYNEQFF.

This clone occurred a few times. This CDR3 is CASTLQGQGANVLTF. Here the CDR3 DNA reads TGTGCCAGCACCCTCCAGGGCCAAGGGGCCAACGTCCTGACTTTC. This rearrangement joins TRBV2 to TRBJ2-6, with a possible D match to TRBD1 (5 bases). Germline CDR1 is SNHLY and CDR2 is FYNNEI. The CDR3 is made up of 15 amino acids. V lost 7 bases, J lost 4 bases, and 14 bases lay in between.